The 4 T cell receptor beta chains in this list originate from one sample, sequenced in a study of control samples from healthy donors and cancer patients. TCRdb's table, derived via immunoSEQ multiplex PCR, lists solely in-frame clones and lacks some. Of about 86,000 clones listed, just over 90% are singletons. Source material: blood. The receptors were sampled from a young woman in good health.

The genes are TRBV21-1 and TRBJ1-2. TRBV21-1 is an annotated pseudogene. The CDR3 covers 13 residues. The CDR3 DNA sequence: TGTGCCAGCAGCAAAAGGGACGGCGATGGCTACACCTTC. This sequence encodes CASSKRDGDGYTF.

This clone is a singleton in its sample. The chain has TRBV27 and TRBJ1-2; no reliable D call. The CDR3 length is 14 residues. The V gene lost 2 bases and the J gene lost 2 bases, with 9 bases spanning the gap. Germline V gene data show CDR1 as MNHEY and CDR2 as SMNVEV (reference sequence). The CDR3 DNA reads TGTGCCAGCAGTTTAGAAGGAGGGAACTATGGCTACACCTTC. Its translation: CASSLEGGNYGYTF.

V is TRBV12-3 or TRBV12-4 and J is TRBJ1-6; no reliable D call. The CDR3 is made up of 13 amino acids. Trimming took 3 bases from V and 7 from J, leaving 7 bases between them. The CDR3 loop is CASSFRENSPLHF. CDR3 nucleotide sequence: TGTGCCAGCAGTTTCCGAGAAAATTCACCCCTCCACTTT.

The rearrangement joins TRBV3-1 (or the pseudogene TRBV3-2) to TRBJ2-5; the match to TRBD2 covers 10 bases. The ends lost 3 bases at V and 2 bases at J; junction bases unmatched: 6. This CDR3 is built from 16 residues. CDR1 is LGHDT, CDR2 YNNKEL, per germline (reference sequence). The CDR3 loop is CASSHSYSGRQETQYF. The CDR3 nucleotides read TGTGCCAGCAGCCATTCTTATAGCGGGAGGCAAGAGACCCAGTACTTC.